The source of this T cell receptor (beta chain) is a study of Graves' ophthalmopathy and Graves' hyperthyroidism. General observations from the study: It was with approximately 70% sensitivity and about 73% specificity that the model predicted ophthalmopathy progression. Ophthalmopathy cases were distinguished from stable hyperthyroidism by a 13-signature model, reaching around 88% sensitivity and about 81% specificity.

V lost 6 bases and J 3 bases, leaving 17 bases between the germline ends. This CDR3 is built from 15 residues. Looked up from germline, CDR1 is MNHEY and CDR2 is SVGAGI. This clonotype was counted many times. Its target is not known. Aged 18 to 65, the patients with hyperthyroidism had under 2 months' duration and were newly diagnosed. The PBMCs used were ones drawn from less than 12 ml of fresh peripheral blood. RNA transcripts yielded amplified TCR beta CDR3 regions. HTBI-primed first-round RT-PCR preceded second-round multiplex PCR. MiXCR was run by TCRdb on the multiplex PCR reads, yielding one entry per CDR3 protein. The sample carries roughly 420,000 distinct CDR3 sequences, around a fifth recorded once.

The gene calls are TRBV6-5 and TRBJ2-5; a possible D gene is TRBD2 (6 bases). This TCR came from a woman aged 18-29 years with stable Graves' hyperthyroidism. Material: peripheral blood. The CDR3 nucleotides are TGTGCCAGCAGCCTAAGCTTAGCGGTAGAAGAGACCCAGTACTTC. This gives the protein CASSLSLAVEETQYF.